The 26 T cell receptor beta chains below come from one sample, sequenced in a study of blood T cells in healthy people across ages. Combining a sample-barcoded 5' primer with a J-beta primer mix, a second PCR ran for roughly 7 to 11 cycles. TCRdb fed the 5' RACE reads into MiXCR, producing one record per CDR3 protein. The sample includes 550,000 to 700,000 distinct CDR3 sequences, 27% of them seen just once. The source material was blood. The receptors shown here come from a woman in her 70s in good health.

A few counts support this clonotype. The chain carries TRBV5-4 and TRBJ2-1; possibly TRBD1 or TRBD2 for D (5 bases each). From germline, CDR1 is SGHNT and CDR2 YYREEE (reference sequence). The CDR3 is 15 residues long. Trimming removed 0 bases from V and 2 bases from J, with 9 bases in between. The CDR3 DNA is TGTGCCAGCAGCTTGGCCGAGGGGACCTACAATGAGCAGTTCTTC. Amino acids: CASSLAEGTYNEQFF. The full variable domain, in which reference TRBV5-4 and TRBJ2-1 provide the parts outside the CDR3, is ETGVTQSPTHLIKTRGQQVTLRCSSQSGHNTVSWYQQALGQGPQFIFQYYREEENGRGNFPPRFSGLQFPNYSSELNVNALELDDSALYLCASSLAEGTYNEQFFGPGTRLTVL.

The rearrangement uses TRBV4-3 and TRBJ2-5; possible D gene TRBD2, 6 bases. The CDR3 totals 17 residues. Germline lookup yields CDR1 LGHNA and CDR2 YSLEER. Trimming left V 3 bases short and J 0 bases short, with 17 bases between. CDR3 in amino acids: CASSQTPPGLNQETQYF. The CDR3 DNA reads TGCGCCAGCAGCCAGACCCCACCGGGACTCAACCAAGAGACCCAGTACTTC.

With respect to this clonotype: A much larger clonotype is one base distant, so this may be a read error. The V call is TRBV6-1, the J call TRBJ2-6; 9 bases fit TRBD1. The CDR3 is 18 amino acids. Germline V lookup: CDR1 MNHNS, CDR2 SASEGT. The chain's CDR3 is CACSPTGTGQAGANVLTF. The CDR3 DNA reads as TGTGCCTGCAGTCCTACCGGGACAGGGCAAGCTGGGGCCAACGTCCTGACTTTC.

V is TRBV12-3 or TRBV12-4 and J is TRBJ2-7; weak D call: TRBD1 (6 bases). V was pared by 6 bases and J by 5 bases, with 11 bases between. The CDR3 loop spans 12 amino acids. CDR3 sequence reads: CASRYRVHEQYF. CDR3 nucleotide sequence: TGTGCCAGCAGGTACAGGGTTCACGAGCAGTACTTC.

V usage is TRBV5-1 and J usage is TRBJ2-5; D not certain. The CDR3 is 14 amino acids. Germline CDR1 and CDR2: SGHRS and YFSETQ. V gave up 1 base and J gave up 2 bases, with 9 bases separating them. CDR3 sequence: CASSLKGTQETQYF. The CDR3 nucleotides read TGCGCCAGCAGCTTGAAGGGTACTCAAGAGACCCAGTACTTC.

The rearrangement joins TRBV6-2 or TRBV6-3 to TRBJ2-5; D is perhaps TRBD1 (7 bases). The last part of the DNA fits TRBJ2-1 better; the J call may be wrong. The germline CDR1 and CDR2 sequences are MNHEY and SVGEGT. The CDR3 length is 13 residues. CDR3 DNA sequence: TGTGCCAGTGAGGAGGGGGCCCTGGGTGAGCAGTTCTTC. This translates into CASEEGALGEQFF.

The chain joins TRBV30 to TRBJ2-5; 9 bases align to TRBD2. CDR3 size: 15 residues. Germline assignment: CDR1 GTSNPN and CDR2 SVGIG (reference sequence). The junction had 8 bases not matched to a gene; V was cut back by 1 base and J by 5 bases. CDR3 nucleotide sequence: TGTGCCTGGAGTGCGGGGCTAGCGGGGAGGGAGACCCAGTACTTC. It specifies CAWSAGLAGRETQYF.

The rearrangement joins TRBV7-9 to TRBJ1-2, with unresolved D. The germline CDR1 and CDR2 sequences are SEHNR and FQNEAQ (reference sequence). This CDR3 has 14 amino acids. With 1 base removed from V and 4 bases from J, the gap between germline ends came to 10 bases. In nucleotides, the CDR3 is TGTGCCAGCAGCTTAGACCTCAGTGGCTATGGCTACACCTTC. Encoded protein: CASSLDLSGYGYTF.

In regard to this clonotype: Sequence at one end of the junction differs from germline and may be a read error. The chain uses TRBV29-1 and TRBJ1-1; 7 nucleotides match TRBD1. The CDR3 is made up of 10 amino acids. Germline lookup yields CDR1 SQVTM and CDR2 ANQGSEA. CDR3 protein: CSAGQAEAFF. CDR3 DNA: TGCAGCGCCGGACAGGCTGAGGCTTTCTTT.

This clonotype appeared many times. This CDR3 reads CASSLEARGYNQPQHF. CDR3 DNA: TGTGCCAGCAGCTTAGAGGCGCGCGGATACAATCAGCCCCAGCATTTT. The chain couples TRBV7-8 to TRBJ1-5; D unresolved. Germline CDR1 and CDR2: SGHVS and FQNEAQ. V was trimmed by 1 base and J by 3 bases, leaving 13 bases between them. The CDR3 is 16 residues long.

The chain couples TRBV20-1 to TRBJ1-2; 7 bases match TRBD1. The CDR3 extends over 18 amino acids. CDR1 and CDR2 (germline): DFQATT, SNEGSKA (reference sequence). With 0 bases clipped from V and 4 bases from J, the junction kept 17 bases outside the gene matches. CDR3 region: CSARDLFQAGGSGYGYTF. CDR3 nucleotide sequence: TGCAGTGCTAGAGATCTCTTTCAGGCAGGGGGATCTGGCTATGGCTACACCTTC.

This clonotype was detected only a few times. CDR3 nucleotide sequence: TGCGCCAGCGGGGTCGGACAAGGAAACACCATATATTTT. This encodes CASGVGQGNTIYF. The V call is TRBV5-1, the J call TRBJ1-3, with D maybe TRBD1 (5 bases). Germline lookup yields CDR1 SGHRS and CDR2 YFSETQ. The V and J ends lost 7 bases and 4 bases respectively, with 12 bases between them. There are 13 residues in the CDR3. The variable domain in full, completed from reference TRBV5-1 and TRBJ1-3, reads KAGVTQTPRYLIKTRGQQVTLSCSPISGHRSVSWYQQTPGQGLQFLFEYFSETQRNKGNFPGRFSGRQFSNSRSEMNVSTLELGDSALYLCASGVGQGNTIYFGEGSWLTVV.

This clonotype came up a few times. CDR3 protein: CASSPNTGANVLTF. The CDR3 bases are TGTGCCAGCAGCCCCAATACTGGGGCCAACGTCCTGACTTTC. The V gene is TRBV12-3 or TRBV12-4, the J gene TRBJ2-6; D gene uncertain. V lost 6 bases and J lost 2, with 8 bases in between. This CDR3 contains 14 residues.

The sample holds a few counts of this clonotype. The chain links TRBV20-1 to TRBJ2-5, with TRBD2 matching 9 bases. V dropped 1 base and J dropped 6; count of bases not matched to a gene: 9. The CDR3 runs to 15 residues. The germline CDR1 and CDR2 sequences are DFQATT and SNEGSKA (reference sequence). CDR3 loop: CSARVSLAGRKTQYF. The CDR3 DNA reads TGCAGTGCTAGAGTTAGCCTAGCGGGGAGAAAGACCCAGTACTTC.

The CDR3 spells CASSLTGTGAYEQYF. CDR3 DNA sequence: TGTGCCAGCAGCTTGACCGGGACAGGGGCCTACGAGCAGTACTTC. The V and J genes are TRBV7-3 and TRBJ2-7, with TRBD1 matching 10 bases. Germline CDR1 SGHTA, CDR2 FQGTGA. J gave up 2 bases and V 3 bases, and 4 bases lay outside the gene matches. The length of the CDR3 is 15 residues.

The rearrangement joins TRBV6-6 to TRBJ1-1; tentative D call: TRBD1 (6 bases). Trimming took off 6 bases at V and 13 bases at J, with 15 bases between the two ends. Looked up from germline, CDR1 is MNHNY and CDR2 is SVGAGI (reference sequence). The CDR3 loop spans 11 amino acids. The CDR3 DNA follows: TGTGCCAGCAGGTTAGACAGGAAGGGTTTCTTT. The encoded protein is CASRLDRKGFF.

CDR3 coding DNA: TGTGCCAGCAGCCGTCCCGGAGCCCCCACTGAAGCTTTCTTT. The encoded protein is CASSRPGAPTEAFF. The chain has TRBV5-5 and TRBJ1-1; D unclear. The CDR3 contains 14 residues. Germline CDR1 and CDR2: SGHKS and YYEKEE (reference sequence). V lost 4 bases and J lost 4, with 14 bases in between.

The genes are TRBV10-3 and TRBJ2-7; TRBD1 is a possible D gene (6 bases). This CDR3 has 15 amino acids. From germline, CDR1 is ENHRY and CDR2 SYGVKD. The V end was cut by 3 bases, the J end by 3 bases, with 15 bases between. In DNA form, the CDR3 reads TGTGCCATCAGTGAACAGGGCAGGGGCCTCTACGAGCAGTACTTC. This encodes CAISEQGRGLYEQYF.

This clonotype was detected only a few times. This rearrangement joins TRBV4-3 to TRBJ2-2, with 7 bases fitting TRBD1. CDR1 and CDR2 (germline): LGHNA, YSLEER. After removal of 3 bases from V and 8 bases from J, the junction contained 6 bases not matched to a gene. The CDR3 is made up of 14 amino acids. The CDR3 bases are TGCGCCAGCAGCCACACAGGGGTAATGGGGGAGCTGTTTTTT. This translates into CASSHTGVMGELFF.

CDR3 coding DNA: TGCGCCAGCAGCCACGGGACAGGGGGTTCTTTAACAGATACGCAGTATTTT. This encodes CASSHGTGGSLTDTQYF. The chain has TRBV5-1 and TRBJ2-3; 11 bases line up with TRBD1. This CDR3 region has 17 residues. Germline trimming cut 4 bases from V and 3 bases from J; bases unmatched to any gene: 10. The germline gives CDR1 SGHRS, CDR2 YFSETQ.

This clonotype was observed a few times. The chain couples TRBV24-1 to TRBJ2-5; D unclear. Germline assignment: CDR1 KGHDR and CDR2 SFDVKD. The CDR3 runs 11 residues. Trimming cost V 5 bases and J 3 bases, with 3 bases left between them. The CDR3 DNA reads as TGTGCCACCAGTGCGGAAGAGACCCAGTACTTC. This translates into CATSAEETQYF.

The chain employs TRBV6-2 or TRBV6-3 and TRBJ1-5; 7 positions agree with TRBD1. CDR1 is MNHEY and CDR2 is SVGEGT in the germline V gene. The CDR3 is 17 amino acids. V gave up 6 bases and J gave up 11 bases; unmatched junction bases: 22. The CDR3 loop is CASSLNQLDRTKEAQHF. DNA for the CDR3: TGTGCCAGCAGCCTAAATCAACTGGACAGGACAAAAGAAGCCCAGCATTTT.

The rearrangement uses TRBV11-2 and TRBJ2-1, with 9 positions matching TRBD1. CDR1 SGHAT and CDR2 FQNNGV come from the germline V gene. This CDR3 spans 18 amino acids. Trimming cost V 5 bases and J 1 base; bases outside gene matches: 12. The CDR3, as DNA: TGTGCCAGCAGCGATATACCGGGACAGGGAATGTCCTACAATGAGCAGTTCTTC. Its translation is CASSDIPGQGMSYNEQFF.

This clonotype was recorded a few times. The rearrangement links TRBV14 to TRBJ1-1; no clear D gene. V lost 1 base to trimming and J lost 0 bases, with 15 bases between them. CDR1 SGHDN and CDR2 FVKESK come from the germline V gene. The CDR3 contains 17 residues. In DNA, the CDR3 is TGTGCCAGCAGCCAAGCCCCTCTAGGGCGGGTGAACACTGAAGCTTTCTTT. Protein product: CASSQAPLGRVNTEAFF.

This clonotype showed up just a few times. This sequence joins TRBV27 and TRBJ2-5; TRBD2 is a possible D gene (5 bases). Germline CDR1 MNHEY, CDR2 SMNVEV (reference sequence). This CDR3 contains 17 residues. The V end lost 4 bases, the J end lost 6 bases, and 24 bases lay between the germline ends. CDR3 nucleotides: TGTGCCAGCAGTTCAAACCCCTACTCGACCAGCGGACAGACCCAGTACTTC. It translates to CASSSNPYSTSGQTQYF.

J is TRBJ1-6 and V is TRBV7-6, with unresolved D. The germline CDR1 and CDR2 sequences are SGHVS and FNYEAQ. The CDR3 consists of 16 residues. V was cut by 1 base and J by 7 bases, with 14 bases left in between. The CDR3: CASSLESLPRNSPLHF. For the CDR3, the DNA is TGTGCCAGCAGCTTAGAGTCCCTACCGAGGAATTCACCCCTCCACTTT.